These T cell receptor beta chains were read from a single sample in a study of tumor-infiltrating lymphocytes in primary liver carcinoma. TCRdb passed the multiplex PCR reads through MiXCR, listing each CDR3 protein once. In the table there are around 330,000 distinct CDR3 sequences, nearly 60% of which are singletons. The material sequenced was peripheral blood. Receptors originate from a woman in her twenties or thirties with primary liver carcinoma and hepatitis B virus infection. Each CDR3 is given with its conserved first and last residue. Fields, in order: V gene, clone size, J gene, D gene, CDR3 protein, CDR3 DNA. The D gene is left open where the match is weak. For some rows the clone size is stated as once, few or many, or as a class when expanded; others skip it.

V gene: TRBV5-1; clone size: .; J gene: TRBJ2-2; D gene: TRBD1; CDR3 protein: CASSQGGPGELFF; CDR3 DNA: TGCGCCAGCAGCCAAGGGGGCCCCGGGGAGCTGTTTTTT
V gene: TRBV13; clone size: .; J gene: TRBJ2-7; D gene: TRBD2; CDR3 protein: CASSPRTSGSSSAYEQYF; CDR3 DNA: TGTGCCAGCAGCCCCCGGACTAGCGGGTCGAGCAGCGCCTACGAGCAGTACTTC
V gene: TRBV6-1; clone size: few; J gene: TRBJ1-2; D gene: TRBD1; CDR3 protein: CASNRDRGPYGYTF; CDR3 DNA: TGTGCCAGCAACCGGGACAGGGGGCCCTATGGCTACACCTTC
V gene: TRBV12-3/TRBV12-4; clone size: .; J gene: TRBJ2-1; D gene: .; CDR3 protein: CASSFPGANYNEQFF; CDR3 DNA: TGTGCCAGCAGTTTTCCCGGAGCCAACTACAATGAGCAGTTCTTC
V gene: TRBV24-1; clone size: few; J gene: TRBJ2-7; D gene: TRBD1; CDR3 protein: CATGRTGPYEQYF; CDR3 DNA: TGTGCCACCGGGCGGACAGGGCCCTACGAGCAGTACTTC
V gene: TRBV6-5; clone size: once; J gene: TRBJ1-2; D gene: TRBD1; CDR3 protein: CASTSGQGVYGYTF; CDR3 DNA: TGTGCCAGCACTTCCGGACAGGGCGTTTATGGCTACACCTTC
V gene: TRBV7-9; clone size: .; J gene: TRBJ1-3; D gene: TRBD1; CDR3 protein: CASSIGTGSSGNTIYF; CDR3 DNA: TGTGCCAGCAGTATAGGGACAGGTTCGTCTGGAAACACCATATATTTT
V gene: TRBV7-8; clone size: .; J gene: TRBJ2-3; D gene: TRBD2; CDR3 protein: CASSLAQAGERTDTQYF; CDR3 DNA: TGTGCCAGCAGCTTAGCCCAGGCGGGAGAACGAACAGATACGCAGTATTTT
V gene: TRBV13; clone size: .; J gene: TRBJ2-2; D gene: .; CDR3 protein: CASSSRLVSLLTGELFF; CDR3 DNA: TGTGCCAGCAGCTCCCGACTAGTATCACTACTCACCGGGGAGCTGTTTTTT
V gene: TRBV6-2/TRBV6-3; clone size: few; J gene: TRBJ2-6; D gene: .; CDR3 protein: CASLRGGTGANVLTF; CDR3 DNA: TGTGCCAGCCTCAGGGGGGGCACTGGGGCCAACGTCCTGACTTTC
V gene: TRBV7-9; clone size: few; J gene: TRBJ1-4; D gene: TRBD1; CDR3 protein: CASSPGTGAEKLFF; CDR3 DNA: TGTGCCAGCAGTCCTGGGACAGGAGCAGAAAAACTGTTTTTT
V gene: TRBV11-2; clone size: .; J gene: TRBJ1-2; D gene: .; CDR3 protein: CASSRHGQGRMGYTF; CDR3 DNA: TGTGCCAGCAGCCGACACGGACAAGGGCGAATGGGCTACACCTTC
V gene: TRBV11-3; clone size: many; J gene: TRBJ2-1; D gene: .; CDR3 protein: CASSQSADRSHYNEQFF; CDR3 DNA: TGTGCCAGCAGCCAGAGCGCGGACCGGTCGCACTACAATGAGCAGTTCTTC
V gene: TRBV4-2; clone size: .; J gene: TRBJ1-3; D gene: TRBD1; CDR3 protein: CANSQEGTGTGNTIYF; CDR3 DNA: TGTGCCAACAGCCAGGAAGGGACAGGGACTGGAAACACCATATATTTT
V gene: TRBV10-2; clone size: .; J gene: TRBJ1-6; D gene: .; CDR3 protein: CASSESKSPLHF; CDR3 DNA: TGCGCCAGCAGTGAGTCGAAGTCACCCCTCCACTTT
V gene: TRBV5-6; clone size: .; J gene: TRBJ1-4; D gene: .; CDR3 protein: CASSRGILHKKLFF; CDR3 DNA: TGTGCCAGCAGCCGCGGGATCCTCCATAAAAAACTGTTTTTT
V gene: TRBV6-6; clone size: .; J gene: TRBJ2-1; D gene: TRBD2; CDR3 protein: CANSSTSGSGNEQFF; CDR3 DNA: TGTGCCAACAGTTCGACTAGCGGGAGTGGGAATGAGCAGTTCTTC
V gene: TRBV4-2; clone size: few; J gene: TRBJ2-7; D gene: TRBD2; CDR3 protein: CASSQVAGAGYEQYF; CDR3 DNA: TGTGCCAGCAGCCAAGTAGCGGGAGCAGGCTACGAGCAGTACTTC
V gene: TRBV10-3; clone size: many; J gene: TRBJ2-7; D gene: TRBD1; CDR3 protein: CAIRGTGSYEQYF; CDR3 DNA: TGTGCCATCAGAGGGACAGGCTCCTACGAGCAGTACTTC
V gene: TRBV6-1; clone size: .; J gene: TRBJ2-5; D gene: .; CDR3 protein: CVSSDGTRETQYF; CDR3 DNA: TGTGTCAGCAGTGACGGTACGAGGGAGACCCAGTACTTC
V gene: TRBV12-3/TRBV12-4; clone size: .; J gene: TRBJ2-6; D gene: .; CDR3 protein: CASRLGRQSGANVLTF; CDR3 DNA: TGTGCCAGCAGATTGGGCCGACAGTCTGGGGCCAACGTCCTGACTTTC
V gene: TRBV30; clone size: .; J gene: TRBJ1-5; D gene: .; CDR3 protein: CAWSVRDQPQHF; CDR3 DNA: TGTGCCTGGAGTGTACGGGATCAGCCCCAGCATTTT
V gene: TRBV24-1; clone size: few; J gene: TRBJ2-1; D gene: TRBD2; CDR3 protein: CATLGTSGDSYNEQFF; CDR3 DNA: TGTGCCACCCTAGGGACTAGCGGGGATTCCTACAATGAGCAGTTCTTC
V gene: TRBV29-1; clone size: .; J gene: TRBJ1-1; D gene: TRBD1; CDR3 protein: CSGWDSGGVSTETFF; CDR3 DNA: TGCAGCGGTTGGGACAGTGGGGGTGTGAGCACTGAAACTTTCTTT
V gene: TRBV11-2; clone size: .; J gene: TRBJ2-1; D gene: TRBD2; CDR3 protein: CVSSKGTSGRSSYNEQFF; CDR3 DNA: TGTGTCAGCAGTAAAGGGACTAGCGGGAGGAGTTCTTACAATGAGCAGTTCTTC
V gene: TRBV11-2; clone size: .; J gene: TRBJ2-7; D gene: .; CDR3 protein: CASSLGGRGYERYF; CDR3 DNA: TGTGCCAGCAGCTTGGGGGGTAGGGGCTACGAGCGGTACTTC
V gene: TRBV5-1; clone size: few; J gene: TRBJ2-1; D gene: TRBD2; CDR3 protein: CASSYWTSDYNEQFF; CDR3 DNA: TGCGCCAGCAGCTACTGGACTAGCGACTACAATGAGCAGTTCTTC
V gene: TRBV5-6; clone size: .; J gene: TRBJ2-1; D gene: .; CDR3 protein: CASSSVGNEQLF; CDR3 DNA: TGTGCCAGCAGCTCAGTGGGCAATGAGCAGCTCTTC
V gene: TRBV6-5; clone size: many; J gene: TRBJ1-4; D gene: .; CDR3 protein: CASKLGGDEKLFF; CDR3 DNA: TGTGCCAGCAAACTCGGAGGGGATGAAAAACTGTTTTTT
V gene: TRBV6-1; clone size: few; J gene: TRBJ2-5; D gene: TRBD2; CDR3 protein: CASSDPAGRQETQYF; CDR3 DNA: TGTGCCAGCAGTGACCCAGCGGGGAGACAAGAGACCCAGTACTTC
V gene: TRBV6-1; clone size: .; J gene: TRBJ2-7; D gene: .; CDR3 protein: CTSSEGFEQYF; CDR3 DNA: TGTACCAGCAGTGAAGGGTTCGAGCAGTACTTC
V gene: TRBV4-1; clone size: many; J gene: TRBJ2-1; D gene: TRBD2; CDR3 protein: CASSQSTSAYNEQFF; CDR3 DNA: TGCGCCAGCAGCCAATCGACTAGCGCCTACAATGAGCAGTTCTTC
V gene: TRBV11-2; clone size: medium-sized; J gene: TRBJ2-1; D gene: .; CDR3 protein: CASRAGEYNEQFF; CDR3 DNA: TGTGCCAGCAGGGCAGGGGAGTACAATGAGCAGTTCTTC
V gene: TRBV12-3/TRBV12-4; clone size: .; J gene: TRBJ2-7; D gene: TRBD1; CDR3 protein: CASSRRTGAPDRQYF; CDR3 DNA: TGTGCCAGCAGTCGCAGGACAGGGGCCCCTGATAGGCAGTACTTC
V gene: TRBV14; clone size: .; J gene: TRBJ2-7; D gene: .; CDR3 protein: CASSQDGPRGEQYF; CDR3 DNA: TGTGCCAGCAGCCAAGACGGCCCTCGAGGCGAGCAGTACTTC
V gene: TRBV12-3/TRBV12-4; clone size: .; J gene: TRBJ1-1; D gene: .; CDR3 protein: CASTAENRVSTEAFF; CDR3 DNA: TGTGCCAGCACCGCGGAGAACAGGGTGAGCACTGAAGCTTTCTTT
V gene: TRBV24-1; clone size: .; J gene: TRBJ2-1; D gene: TRBD1; CDR3 protein: CATSDRDGTGGHVDEQFF; CDR3 DNA: TGTGCCACCAGTGACCGAGACGGGACAGGGGGCCACGTCGATGAGCAGTTCTTC